Listed below are T cell receptor beta chains from one sample, sequenced in a study of cytomegalovirus exposure and HLA in healthy donors. Sequenced by immunoSEQ multiplex PCR; TCRdb stores in-frame clones only, minus some. The table shows about 150,000 clones, with around two thirds occurring only once. The sequencing input was PBMCs. These receptors were collected from a man aged 25-45 years in good health and CMV-seropositive. Both conserved end residues are part of each CDR3. A D gene is named only where the DNA matches it firmly. Only some rows state a clone size, as once, few, many or a class for expanded clones.

TGTGCCAGCAGCTTAGACCAGGAAGGAGCTTTCTTT,CASSLDQEGAFF,TRBJ1-1,NA,NA,TRBV7-8
TGTGCCAGCTCAGACTACAGAGGACTCACCTTC,CASSDYRGLTF,TRBJ1-2,NA,NA,TRBV18
TGCGCCAGCAGCCCATGGGACAGGGAAGAGACCCAGTACTTC,CASSPWDREETQYF,TRBJ2-5,TRBD1,NA,TRBV4-1
TGTGCCAGCAGTTACCGGGACGGGGGAGCGGAGACCCAGTACTTC,CASSYRDGGAETQYF,TRBJ2-5,NA,NA,TRBV6-5
TGCGCCAGCAGCTTAGGGGGGGGGAACACTGAAGCTTTCTTT,CASSLGGGNTEAFF,TRBJ1-1,NA,NA,TRBV5-1
TGCGCCAGCAGCTTGGCGCTAGCGGGAGATTCCACAGATACGCAGTATTTT,CASSLALAGDSTDTQYF,TRBJ2-3,TRBD2,NA,TRBV5-1
TGTGCCAGCAGCTTAGGGACTAGCGGGAGTTATGATACGCAGTATTTT,CASSLGTSGSYDTQYF,TRBJ2-3,TRBD2,NA,TRBV7-9
TGCGCCAGCAGCCCCGGGTTGGGAGGGCCCACAGATACGCAGTATTTT,CASSPGLGGPTDTQYF,TRBJ2-3,TRBD2,NA,TRBV5-1
TGTGCCAGCAGTTCCGGCGATAGCGGGTACGAGCAGTACTTC,CASSSGDSGYEQYF,TRBJ2-7,TRBD2,NA,TRBV28
TGTGCCAGCTCACCACCTACGGACAGGGGAGGGTACACCGGGGAGCTGTTTTTT,CASSPPTDRGGYTGELFF,TRBJ2-2,TRBD1,NA,TRBV18
TGTGCCAGCAGCCCCGAACCGGGACATGCTCAGAGCAATCAGCCCCAGCATTTT,CASSPEPGHAQSNQPQHF,TRBJ1-5,NA,NA,TRBV4-2
TGTGCCAGTAGTATATCTCCGAACTACAGGAGCTCCTACGAGCAGTACTTC,CASSISPNYRSSYEQYF,TRBJ2-7,NA,NA,TRBV19
TGTGCCTTTCTAGCGAGGGGGCGCGGCGATGGCTACACCTTC,CAFLARGRGDGYTF,TRBJ1-2,TRBD1,NA,TRBV30
TGTGCCAGCAGTTGGGACGGGAGCTCCTACAATGAGCAGTTCTTC,CASSWDGSSYNEQFF,TRBJ2-1,NA,few,TRBV27
TGTGCCAGCAGCGCCGGGACAGTTAATGAAAAACTGTTTTTT,CASSAGTVNEKLFF,TRBJ1-4,TRBD1,NA,TRBV11-2
TGTGCCAGTAGTAGCCCCGGGACAGGGTTCACAGATACGCAGTATTTT,CASSSPGTGFTDTQYF,TRBJ2-3,TRBD1,few,TRBV19
TGCGCCAGCAGTCGGGAAACCGTGGACTATGGCTACACCTTC,CASSRETVDYGYTF,TRBJ1-2,NA,few,TRBV10-2
TGTGCCAGCAGCCGGGGTTCAGAGACCCAGTACTTC,CASSRGSETQYF,TRBJ2-5,NA,NA,TRBV5-4
TGTGCCAGCAGACCGACAGGAGTGTTGGGATACGAGCAGTACTTC,CASRPTGVLGYEQYF,TRBJ2-7,NA,NA,TRBV2
TGTGCCAGCTCACCCGACAGGACGAACACTGAAGCTTTCTTT,CASSPDRTNTEAFF,TRBJ1-1,NA,NA,TRBV18
TGTGCCAGCAGCTTAACCGGGACAGGGGGCGCTTACTATGGCTACACCTTC,CASSLTGTGGAYYGYTF,TRBJ1-2,TRBD1,NA,TRBV7-8
TGTGCCAGTAGTATACAAATACCGGGGTCGACTTCACCCCTCCACTTT,CASSIQIPGSTSPLHF,TRBJ1-6,NA,once,TRBV19
TGTGCCAGCAGTGCCTGGACAGGGTTCACCGGGGAGCTGTTTTTT,CASSAWTGFTGELFF,TRBJ2-2,TRBD1,NA,TRBV6-4
TGCGCCAGCAGCTTGCTGGGACAGGGTCCCCAGTTCTATGGCTACACCTTC,CASSLLGQGPQFYGYTF,TRBJ1-2,TRBD1,NA,TRBV5-1
TGTGCCAGCAGGAACCGGGACAGGGAAACCACCGGGGAGCTGTTTTTT,CASRNRDRETTGELFF,TRBJ2-2,TRBD1,NA,TRBV5-5
TGTGCCAGCAGTTCCCCTGGCGGCCAAGAGACCCAGTACTTC,CASSSPGGQETQYF,TRBJ2-5,NA,few,TRBV28